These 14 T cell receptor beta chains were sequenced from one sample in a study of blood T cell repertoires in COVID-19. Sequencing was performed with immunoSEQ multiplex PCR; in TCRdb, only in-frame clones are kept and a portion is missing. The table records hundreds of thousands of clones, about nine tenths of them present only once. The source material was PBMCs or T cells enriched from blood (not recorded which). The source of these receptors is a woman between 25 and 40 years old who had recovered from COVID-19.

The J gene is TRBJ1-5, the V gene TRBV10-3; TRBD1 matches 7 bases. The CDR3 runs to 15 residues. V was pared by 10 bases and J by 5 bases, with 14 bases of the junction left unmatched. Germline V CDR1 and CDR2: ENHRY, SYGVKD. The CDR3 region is CATRGQVEIDQPQHF. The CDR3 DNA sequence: TGTGCCACCAGAGGACAGGTGGAGATAGATCAGCCCCAGCATTTT.

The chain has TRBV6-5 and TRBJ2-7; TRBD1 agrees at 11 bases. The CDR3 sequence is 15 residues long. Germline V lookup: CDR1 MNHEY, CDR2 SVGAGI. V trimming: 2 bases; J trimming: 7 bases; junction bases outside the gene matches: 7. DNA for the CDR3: TGTGCCAGCAGTTACCGGACAGGGGGCCTGGGGGAGCAGTACTTC. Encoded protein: CASSYRTGGLGEQYF.

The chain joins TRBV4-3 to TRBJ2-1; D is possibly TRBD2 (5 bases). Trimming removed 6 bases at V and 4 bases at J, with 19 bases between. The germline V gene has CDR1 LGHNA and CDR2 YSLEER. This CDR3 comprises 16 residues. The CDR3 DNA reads TGCGCCAGCAGTCGCTCGCGGGCGACACGTTACAATGAGCAGTTCTTC. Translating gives CASSRSRATRYNEQFF.

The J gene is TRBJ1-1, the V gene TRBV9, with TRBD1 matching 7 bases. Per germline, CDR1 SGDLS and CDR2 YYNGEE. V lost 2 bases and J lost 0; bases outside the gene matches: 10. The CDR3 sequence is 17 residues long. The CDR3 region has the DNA TGTGCCAGCAGCGTTTTCAGGGGACAGCCCTTGAACACTGAAGCTTTCTTT. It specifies CASSVFRGQPLNTEAFF.

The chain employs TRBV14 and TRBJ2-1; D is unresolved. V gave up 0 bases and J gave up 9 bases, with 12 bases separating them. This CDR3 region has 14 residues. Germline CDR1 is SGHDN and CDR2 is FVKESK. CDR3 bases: TGTGCCAGCAGCCAAGATCAGGCGTATATTGAGCAGTTCTTC. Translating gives CASSQDQAYIEQFF.

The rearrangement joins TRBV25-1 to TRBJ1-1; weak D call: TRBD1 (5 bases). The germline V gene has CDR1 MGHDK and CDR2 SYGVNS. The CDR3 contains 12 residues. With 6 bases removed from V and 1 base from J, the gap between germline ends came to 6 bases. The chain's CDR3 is CASRGQNTEAFF. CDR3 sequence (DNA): TGTGCCAGCAGGGGGCAGAACACTGAAGCTTTCTTT.

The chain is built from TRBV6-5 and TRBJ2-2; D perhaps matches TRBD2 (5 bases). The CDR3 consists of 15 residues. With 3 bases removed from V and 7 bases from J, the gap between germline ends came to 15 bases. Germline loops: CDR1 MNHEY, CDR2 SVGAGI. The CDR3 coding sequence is TGTGCCAGCAGTTATAGGGCTAGCCGTATCGGGGAGCTGTTTTTT. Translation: CASSYRASRIGELFF.

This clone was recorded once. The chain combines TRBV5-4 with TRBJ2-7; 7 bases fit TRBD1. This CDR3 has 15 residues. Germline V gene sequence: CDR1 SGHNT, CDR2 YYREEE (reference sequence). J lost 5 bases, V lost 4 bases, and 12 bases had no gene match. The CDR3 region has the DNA TGTGCCAGCAGCGCCCGGACAGGTATAACCCACGAGCAGTACTTC. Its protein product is CASSARTGITHEQYF.

This CDR3 reads CASSLDAGRTNYGYTF. The CDR3 DNA follows: TGTGCCAGCAGCTTAGATGCAGGGCGAACTAACTATGGCTACACCTTC. The rearrangement uses TRBV7-9 and TRBJ1-2; tentatively, D is TRBD1 (5 bases). Germline V gene lookup returns CDR1 SEHNR and CDR2 FQNEAQ (reference sequence). V was cut by 1 base and J by 0 bases, with 12 bases left in between. The CDR3 sequence is 16 residues long. Looking up the rest from reference TRBV7-9 and TRBJ1-2 gives the full variable domain: DTGVSQNPRHKITKRGQNVTFRCDPISEHNRLYWYRQTLGQGPEFLTYFQNEAQLEKSRLLSDRFSAERPKGSFSTLEIQRTEQGDSAMYLCASSLDAGRTNYGYTFGSGTRLTVV.

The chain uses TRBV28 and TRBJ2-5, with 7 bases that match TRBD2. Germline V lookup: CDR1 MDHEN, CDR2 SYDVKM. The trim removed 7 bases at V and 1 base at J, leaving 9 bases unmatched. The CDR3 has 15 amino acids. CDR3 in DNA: TGTGCCAGCACCCCGGGACTACCCGTCCAAGAGACCCAGTACTTC. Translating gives CASTPGLPVQETQYF.

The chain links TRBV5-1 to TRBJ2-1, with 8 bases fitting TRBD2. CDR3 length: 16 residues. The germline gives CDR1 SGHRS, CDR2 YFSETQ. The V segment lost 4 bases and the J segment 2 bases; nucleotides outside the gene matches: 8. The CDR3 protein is CASSVGLARAYNEQFF. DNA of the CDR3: TGCGCCAGCAGCGTCGGACTAGCTCGCGCCTACAATGAGCAGTTCTTC.

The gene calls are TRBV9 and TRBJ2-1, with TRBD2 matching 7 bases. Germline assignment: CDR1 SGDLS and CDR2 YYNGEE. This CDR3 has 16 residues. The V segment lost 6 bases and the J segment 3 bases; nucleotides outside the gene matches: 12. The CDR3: CASTVSGTLSYNEQFF. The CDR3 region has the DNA TGTGCCAGCACTGTGAGCGGGACCCTCAGCTACAATGAGCAGTTCTTC.

The CDR3 DNA is TGTGCCAGCAGTTATTCGCCCTCCCGGGAGACCTCACATACGCAGTATTTT. It encodes CASSYSPSRETSHTQYF. The chain uses TRBV6-2 or TRBV6-3 and TRBJ2-3; D might be TRBD2 (6 bases). Germline-derived CDR1 and CDR2 are MNHEY and SVGEGT. V lost 3 bases and J lost 7, with 23 bases in between. The CDR3 is 17 amino acids.

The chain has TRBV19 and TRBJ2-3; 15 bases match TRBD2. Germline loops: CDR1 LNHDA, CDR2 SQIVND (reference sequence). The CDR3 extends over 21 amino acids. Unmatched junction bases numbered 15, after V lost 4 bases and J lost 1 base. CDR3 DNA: TGTGCCAGTAGTACCCCCCCGGGACTAGCGGGAGGTCGTTCGGGCACAGATACGCAGTATTTT. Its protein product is CASSTPPGLAGGRSGTDTQYF.